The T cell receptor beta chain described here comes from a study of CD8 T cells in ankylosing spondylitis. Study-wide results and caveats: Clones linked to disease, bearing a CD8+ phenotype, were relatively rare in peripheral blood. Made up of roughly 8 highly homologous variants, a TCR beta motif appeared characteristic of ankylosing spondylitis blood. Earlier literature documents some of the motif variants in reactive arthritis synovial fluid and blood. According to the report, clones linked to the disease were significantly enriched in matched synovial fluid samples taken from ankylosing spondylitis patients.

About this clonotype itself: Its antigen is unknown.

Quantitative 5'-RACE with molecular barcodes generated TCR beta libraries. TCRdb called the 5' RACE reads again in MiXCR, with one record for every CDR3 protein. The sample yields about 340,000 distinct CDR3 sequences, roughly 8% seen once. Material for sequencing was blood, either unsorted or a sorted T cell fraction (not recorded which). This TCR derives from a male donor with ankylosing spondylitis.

This CDR3 is CASSLDRTNTEAFF. CDR3 DNA sequence: TGTGCCAGCAGCTTAGACAGGACGAACACTGAAGCTTTCTTT. The rearrangement uses TRBV11-1 and TRBJ1-1; weak D call: TRBD1 (5 bases). The CDR3 extends over 14 amino acids. CDR1 is SGHAT, CDR2 FQDESV, per germline (reference sequence). Trimming took 1 base from V and 1 from J, leaving 7 bases between them. Combining the CDR3 with reference TRBV11-1 and TRBJ1-1 gives the whole variable domain EAEVAQSPRYKITEKSQAVAFWCDPISGHATLYWYRQILGQGPELLVQFQDESVVDDSQLPKDRFSAERLKGVDSTLKIQPAELGDSAMYLCASSLDRTNTEAFFGQGTRLTVV.